This TCR beta chain is from a study of T-cell memory formation after mild COVID-19. V lost 0 bases and J 5 bases, leaving 8 bases between the germline ends. The length of the CDR3 is 13 residues. One entry per CDR3 protein results from TCRdb running MiXCR on the 5' RACE reads. The repertoire holds fewer than 400,000 distinct CDR3 sequences, with roughly 15% as singletons. This clonotype turned up a few times. The receptor was derived from a man between 18 and 29 years old who had mild COVID-19 (a few samples of this study predate the infection). Cell type and time point are not known. V and J are TRBV12-3 or TRBV12-4 and TRBJ2-7; either TRBD1 or TRBD2 may fit D (6 bases each). The sequencing sample was made of PBMCs or a T cell subset sorted from them (not recorded which). The CDR3 loop reads CASSLAGGNEQYF. As DNA, the CDR3 is TGTGCCAGCAGTTTAGCGGGGGGCAACGAGCAGTACTTC.